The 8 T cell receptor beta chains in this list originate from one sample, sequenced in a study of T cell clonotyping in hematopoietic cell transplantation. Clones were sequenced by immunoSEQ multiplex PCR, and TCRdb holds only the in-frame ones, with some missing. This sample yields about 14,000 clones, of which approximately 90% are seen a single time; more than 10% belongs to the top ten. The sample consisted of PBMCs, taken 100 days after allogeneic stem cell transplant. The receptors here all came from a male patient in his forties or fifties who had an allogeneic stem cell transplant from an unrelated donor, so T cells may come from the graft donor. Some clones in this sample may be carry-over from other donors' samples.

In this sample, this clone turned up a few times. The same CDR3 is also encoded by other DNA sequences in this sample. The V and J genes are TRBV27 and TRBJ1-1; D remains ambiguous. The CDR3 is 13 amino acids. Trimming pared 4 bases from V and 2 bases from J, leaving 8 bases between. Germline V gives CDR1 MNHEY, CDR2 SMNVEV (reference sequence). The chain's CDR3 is CASSSSLNTEAFF. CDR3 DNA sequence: TGTGCCAGCAGTTCCAGTCTTAACACTGAAGCTTTCTTT.

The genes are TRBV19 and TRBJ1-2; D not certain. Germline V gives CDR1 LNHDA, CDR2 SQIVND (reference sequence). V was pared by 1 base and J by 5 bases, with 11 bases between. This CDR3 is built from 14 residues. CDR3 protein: CASSIGGRDYGYTF. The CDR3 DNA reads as TGTGCCAGTAGTATAGGTGGGCGGGATTATGGCTACACCTTC. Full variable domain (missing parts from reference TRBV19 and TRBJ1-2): DGGITQSPKYLFRKEGQNVTLSCEQNLNHDAMYWYRQDPGQGLRLIYYSQIVNDFQKGDIAEGYSVSREKKESFPLTVTSAQKNPTAFYLCASSIGGRDYGYTFGSGTRLTVV.

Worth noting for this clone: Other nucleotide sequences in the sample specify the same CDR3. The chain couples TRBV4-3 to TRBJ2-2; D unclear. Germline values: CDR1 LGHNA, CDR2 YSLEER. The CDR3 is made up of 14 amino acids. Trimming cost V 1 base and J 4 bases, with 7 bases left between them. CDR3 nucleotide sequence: TGCGCCAGCAGCCAAGCAGAGAGCACCGGGGAGCTGTTTTTT. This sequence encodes CASSQAESTGELFF.

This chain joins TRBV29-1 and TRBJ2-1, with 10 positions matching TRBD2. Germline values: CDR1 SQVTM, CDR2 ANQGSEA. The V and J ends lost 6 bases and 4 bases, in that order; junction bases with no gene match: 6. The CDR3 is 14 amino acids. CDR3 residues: CSVAGTSVYNEQFF. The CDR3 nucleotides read TGCAGCGTCGCCGGGACTAGCGTTTACAATGAGCAGTTCTTC.

The CDR3 nucleotides are TGCGCCAGCAGCTTGGGGGGACAGGGGCAAAAAGAGACCCAGTACTTC. Translation gives CASSLGGQGQKETQYF. The chain employs TRBV5-1 and TRBJ2-5; 10 nucleotides line up with TRBD1. Germline values: CDR1 SGHRS, CDR2 YFSETQ. V lost 0 bases and J lost 3; bases outside the gene matches: 5. The CDR3 consists of 16 residues.

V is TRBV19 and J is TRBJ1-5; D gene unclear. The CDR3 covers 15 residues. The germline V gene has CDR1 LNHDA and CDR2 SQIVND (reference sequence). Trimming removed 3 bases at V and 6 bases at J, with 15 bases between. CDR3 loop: CASSMVRGSGQPQHF. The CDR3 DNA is TGTGCCAGTAGTATGGTGAGAGGATCCGGTCAGCCCCAGCATTTT.

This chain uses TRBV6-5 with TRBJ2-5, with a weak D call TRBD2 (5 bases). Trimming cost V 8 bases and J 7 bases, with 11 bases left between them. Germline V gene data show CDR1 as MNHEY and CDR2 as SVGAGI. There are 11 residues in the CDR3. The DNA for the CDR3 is TGTGCCAGCGGTGTCGAGGGGACCCAGTACTTC. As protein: CASGVEGTQYF.

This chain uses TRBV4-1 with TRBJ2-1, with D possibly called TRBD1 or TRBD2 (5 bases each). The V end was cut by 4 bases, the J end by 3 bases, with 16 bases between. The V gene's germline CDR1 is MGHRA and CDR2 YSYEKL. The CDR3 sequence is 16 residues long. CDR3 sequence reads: CASSLMPGPFYNEQFF. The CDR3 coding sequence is TGCGCCAGCAGCCTAATGCCGGGGCCCTTCTACAATGAGCAGTTCTTC.